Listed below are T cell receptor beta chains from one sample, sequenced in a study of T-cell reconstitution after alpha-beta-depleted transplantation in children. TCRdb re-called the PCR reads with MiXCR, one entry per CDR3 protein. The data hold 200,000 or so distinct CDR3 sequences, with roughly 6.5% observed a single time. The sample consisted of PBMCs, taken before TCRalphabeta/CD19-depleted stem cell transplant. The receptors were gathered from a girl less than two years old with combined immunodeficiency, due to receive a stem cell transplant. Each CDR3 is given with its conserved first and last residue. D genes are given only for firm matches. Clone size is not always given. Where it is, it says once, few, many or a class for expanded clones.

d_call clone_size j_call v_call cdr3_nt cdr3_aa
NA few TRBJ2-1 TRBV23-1 TGCGCCAGCAGTTCACCAATTAGGAGGGTAGAAGGGCAGTTCTTC CASSSPIRRVEGQFF
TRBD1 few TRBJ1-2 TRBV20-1 TGCAGTGCCCAGGGCCGGGACAGCGCTTATGGCTACACCTTC CSAQGRDSAYGYTF
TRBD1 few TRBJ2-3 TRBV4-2 TGTGCCAGCAGCCACTATACAGGGGCAGATACGCAGTATTTT CASSHYTGADTQYF
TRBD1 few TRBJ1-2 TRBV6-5 TGTGCCAGCAGCGCACAGGGGGCCTCGTATGGCTACACCTTC CASSAQGASYGYTF
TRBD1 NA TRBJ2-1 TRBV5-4 TGTGCCAGCAGCGCTGGGACAGGTATAACTTTGAATGAGCAGTTCTTC CASSAGTGITLNEQFF
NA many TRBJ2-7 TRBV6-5 TGTGCCAGCACCTCTTGGGGGGGGGCATCCTACGAGCAGTACTTC CASTSWGGASYEQYF
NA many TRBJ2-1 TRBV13 TGTGCCAGCAGCTCGGGACCCAACAATGAGCAGTTCTTC CASSSGPNNEQFF
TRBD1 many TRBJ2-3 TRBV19 TGTGCCAGTAGTCGACAGGGAAGCACAGATACGCAGTATTTT CASSRQGSTDTQYF
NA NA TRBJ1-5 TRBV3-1 TGTGCCTTCAGTCTAGAGGGCGACAGTTTTAGTTATCAGCCCCAGCATTTT CAFSLEGDSFSYQPQHF
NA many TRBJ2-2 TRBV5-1 TGCGCCAGCAGCCCCCATGACTCGCTCAACACCGGGGAGCTGTTTTTT CASSPHDSLNTGELFF
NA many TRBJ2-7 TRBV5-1 TGCGCCAGCAGCTTTGCGGAGGCCTACGAGCAGTACTTC CASSFAEAYEQYF
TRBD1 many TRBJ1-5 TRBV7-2 TGTGCCAGCAGCTGGGACAGGGGGCAGAATCAGCCCCAGCATTTT CASSWDRGQNQPQHF
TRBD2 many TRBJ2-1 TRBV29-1 TGCAGCGTTGCGGTAGCGGGGGGCCAACTTTACAATGAGCAGTTCTTC CSVAVAGGQLYNEQFF
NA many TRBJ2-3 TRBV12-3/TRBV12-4 TGTGCCAGCACTCCGGGGGTGTCAGATACGCAGTATTTT CASTPGVSDTQYF
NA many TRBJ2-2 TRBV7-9 TGTGCCAGCAGCGTCACCGGGACGCACGGGGAGCTGTTTTTT CASSVTGTHGELFF
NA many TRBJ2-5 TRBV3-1 TGTGCCAGCAGCCAGCTACAAGAGACCCAGTACTTC CASSQLQETQYF
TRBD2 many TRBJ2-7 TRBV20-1 TGCAGTGCTGCGGGAGCCCCCTACGAGCAGTACTTC CSAAGAPYEQYF